This T cell receptor beta chain was identified during a study of siplizumab effects on memory and regulatory T cells. V lost 5 bases to trimming and J lost 4 bases, with 11 bases between them. The CDR3 consists of 13 residues. From germline, CDR1 is SGHTA and CDR2 FQGNSA. As to this clone: Its antigen is not known.

Overall study findings and caveats: Naive T cells apparently outstripped memory cells in diversity and seemed major alloresponse contributors. It was never confirmed that proliferating Tregs from siplizumab cultures were suppressive. A small minority of alloreactive clones were mapped to unstimulated subsets.

Some clones are missing from TCRdb's copy, which holds only in-frame ones; the method was immunoSEQ multiplex PCR. The sample holds approximately 100,000 clones, 93% seen once. Source material: non-Treg CD4+ T cells sorted from blood. The rearrangement joins TRBV7-2 to TRBJ1-2; no clear D. The receptor comes from a human donor in good health. CDR3 in DNA: TGTGCCAGCAGCCTTCTCCAGGCCTATGGCTACACCTTC. It yields the protein CASSLLQAYGYTF. Using reference TRBV7-2 and TRBJ1-2 for the parts outside the CDR3, the full variable domain is GAGVSQSPSNKVTEKGKDVELRCDPISGHTALYWYRQSLGQGLEFLIYFQGNSAPDKSGLPSDRFSAERTGGSVSTLTIQRTQQEDSAVYLCASSLLQAYGYTFGSGTRLTVV.